The clone carrying this T cell receptor (beta chain) has more than one count but fewer than ten. No antigen is known for it. These data come from a study of cytomegalovirus exposure and HLA in healthy donors. Study-wide results and caveats: About 87% or about 30% of the time was how often most TCR beta V segments were productive, according to an earlier analysis. Around 160 TCR beta chains were listed as cytomegalovirus-associated.

The CDR3 spans 15 residues. CDR1 and CDR2 from the germline V gene are SGHRS and YFSETQ. After removal of 2 bases from V and 1 base from J, the junction contained 5 bases not matched to a gene. Use of 60 Vbeta and 13 Jbeta primers characterized the PCR. Some clones are missing from TCRdb's copy, which holds only in-frame ones; the method was immunoSEQ multiplex PCR. This table has 130,000 to 150,000 clones, about three quarters appearing once. This TCR was sampled from a man aged 40-50 years in good health and CMV-seropositive. Material for sequencing was PBMCs. The chain is built from TRBV5-1 and TRBJ1-1, with 7 bases matching TRBD1. As DNA, the CDR3 is TGCGCCAGCAGCTTTAGGACAGGACCGAACACTGAAGCTTTCTTT. It encodes CASSFRTGPNTEAFF.